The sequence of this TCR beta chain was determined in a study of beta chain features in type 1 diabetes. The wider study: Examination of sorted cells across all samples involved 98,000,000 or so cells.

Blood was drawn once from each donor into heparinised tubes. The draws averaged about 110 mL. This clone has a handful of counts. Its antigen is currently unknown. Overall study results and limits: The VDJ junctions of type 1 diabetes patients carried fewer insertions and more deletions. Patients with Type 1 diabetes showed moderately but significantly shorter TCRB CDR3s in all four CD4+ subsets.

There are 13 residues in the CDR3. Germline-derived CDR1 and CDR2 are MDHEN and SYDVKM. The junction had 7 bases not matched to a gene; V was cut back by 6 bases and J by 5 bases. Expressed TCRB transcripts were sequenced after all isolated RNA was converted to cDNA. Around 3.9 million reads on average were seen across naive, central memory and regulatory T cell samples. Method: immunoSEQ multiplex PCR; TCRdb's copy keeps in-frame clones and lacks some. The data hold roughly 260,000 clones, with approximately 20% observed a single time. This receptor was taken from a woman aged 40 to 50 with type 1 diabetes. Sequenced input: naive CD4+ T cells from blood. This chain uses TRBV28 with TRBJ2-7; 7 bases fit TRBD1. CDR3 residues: CASRSGQIDEQYF. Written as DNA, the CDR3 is TGTGCCAGCAGATCGGGACAGATTGACGAGCAGTACTTC.